This paragraph reports one T cell receptor (beta chain). Its specificity is unknown. The source of the sample is a study of Graves' ophthalmopathy and Graves' hyperthyroidism. Study in general: Sampling took place at initial diagnosis, with peripheral blood obtained before any treatment. Study outcomes and limitations: Sensitivity reached roughly 71% and specificity approximately 78% when the model predicted ophthalmopathy progression.

V shed 0 bases and J 0 bases; nucleotides not matched to a gene: 5. The CDR3 has 17 amino acids. Germline V lookup: CDR1 LNHDA, CDR2 SQIVND (reference sequence). Amplifying from RNA transcripts, the study obtained TCR beta CDR3 regions. The workflow started with a first-round RT-PCR run with HTBI primers and then moved on to a second-round multiplex PCR. Each CDR3 protein gets one entry after TCRdb re-called the multiplex PCR reads with MiXCR. The sample yields some 350,000 distinct CDR3 sequences, approximately 18% seen once. This rearrangement joins TRBV19 to TRBJ2-3; TRBD1 matches 8 bases. The sequenced sample was peripheral blood. The clonotype originates from an adult woman with stable Graves' hyperthyroidism. DNA for the CDR3: TGTGCCAGTAGTATAGACCGGGACAGGAGGAGCACAGATACGCAGTATTTT. It codes for CASSIDRDRRSTDTQYF.